This TCR beta chain came from a study of response to subunit inactivated influenza vaccine. CDR3 length: 13 residues. CDR1 is MDHEN and CDR2 is SYDVKM in the germline V gene. The trim removed 8 bases at V and 4 bases at J, leaving 7 bases unmatched. TCRdb ran MiXCR on the RT-PCR reads and lists one entry per CDR3 protein. Of roughly 570,000 distinct CDR3 sequences in the sample, 11% to 15% were seen once. Study-level results: A suggestion made by the authors is that each seasonal influenza vaccination recruits few new T cells.

Turning to this clonotype: The target antigen is unknown.

This sequence joins TRBV28 and TRBJ2-7; the match to TRBD1 covers 8 bases. This TCR was recovered from a man aged 45 to 65 who received an inactivated influenza vaccine. The sequenced sample was PBMCs from blood, obtained 11 to 12 days after vaccination. The CDR3 region is CASGDRSSYEQYF. Here the CDR3 DNA reads TGTGCCAGCGGGGACAGGTCATCTTACGAGCAGTACTTC.